The 26 T cell receptor beta chains presented below share a single source sample, sequenced in a study of blood T cell repertoires in COVID-19 (TCRdb year 2020). The library relied on the immunoSEQ multiplex PCR assay. TCRdb provides this immuneACCESS table in a form limited to in-frame rearrangements. Some clones are lacking; in checked studies, under half of them reflect an unresolved V gene, and why the rest are absent is not known. The sample data list around 150,000 clones, and about 86% of these were observed just once. The ten largest clones add up to 0.99% of the sample. The sequenced sample was peripheral blood. These receptors all stem from a man aged 18 to 29 with acute or convalescent COVID-19.

This clone has a single count. This chain connects TRBV7-9 to TRBJ1-2; D is possibly TRBD1 (5 bases). The CDR3 has 14 residues. V lost 5 bases, J lost 6 bases, and 16 bases lay in between. Germline assignment: CDR1 SEHNR and CDR2 FQNEAQ (reference sequence). The CDR3 spells CASSPRMQGNGYTF. As DNA, the CDR3 is TGTGCCAGCAGCCCCCGGATGCAGGGTAATGGCTACACCTTC.

The V gene is TRBV5-1, the J gene TRBJ1-1, with 7 bases matching TRBD1. Per germline, CDR1 SGHRS and CDR2 YFSETQ. The CDR3 loop spans 14 amino acids. The junction had 6 bases not matched to a gene; V was cut back by 7 bases and J by 0 bases. The CDR3 DNA reads as TGCGCCAGCCGAGGGACAGTCTTGAACACTGAAGCTTTCTTT. This sequence encodes CASRGTVLNTEAFF.

This clone was detected once. CDR3 residues: CASSLGSGTGGYGYTF. DNA of the CDR3: TGTGCCAGCAGCTTAGGATCCGGGACAGGGGGATATGGCTACACCTTC. The chain couples TRBV11-2 to TRBJ1-2; 11 positions match TRBD1. The germline gives CDR1 SGHAT, CDR2 FQNNGV. J was trimmed by 5 bases and V by 1 base; bases with no gene match: 6. This CDR3 contains 16 residues.

The V and J genes are TRBV30 and TRBJ1-1, with D unclear. The germline gives CDR1 GTSNPN, CDR2 SVGIG (reference sequence). The CDR3 is 12 residues long. The V end lost 3 bases, the J end lost 8 bases, and 13 bases lay between the germline ends. CDR3 region: CAWSRPGLEAFF. In nucleotides, the CDR3 is TGTGCCTGGAGCCGCCCGGGATTGGAAGCTTTCTTT.

V and J are TRBV27 and TRBJ2-5; 10 nucleotides agree with TRBD2. V trimming: 5 bases; J trimming: 5 bases; junction bases outside the gene matches: 8. Germline values: CDR1 MNHEY, CDR2 SMNVEV (reference sequence). The CDR3 totals 15 residues. The CDR3 sequence: CASSGSGGAWETQYF. The CDR3 DNA is TGTGCCAGCAGTGGGAGCGGGGGGGCCTGGGAGACCCAGTACTTC.

The V gene is TRBV10-2, the J gene TRBJ1-6; TRBD1 matches at 7 bases. Germline values: CDR1 WSHSY, CDR2 SAAADI. Unmatched junction bases numbered 8, after V lost 8 bases and J lost 1 base. CDR3 length equals 16 residues. CDR3 DNA: TGCGCCAGCGTCCGGGACAGTCTTTCCTATAATTCACCCCTCCACTTT. Translation gives CASVRDSLSYNSPLHF.

The gene calls are TRBV6-5 and TRBJ2-3; 7 bases line up with TRBD1. The V gene end was trimmed by 4 bases and the J gene end by 4 bases; junction bases not matched to a gene: 8. The CDR3 is made up of 15 amino acids. From germline, CDR1 is MNHEY and CDR2 SVGAGI. The CDR3 bases are TGTGCCAGCAGTTCAGGGGGATATATCGCAGATACGCAGTATTTT. It translates to CASSSGGYIADTQYF.

The rearrangement links TRBV5-4 to TRBJ2-7; maybe TRBD2 (6 bases). CDR3 size: 14 residues. Germline V gene data show CDR1 as SGHNT and CDR2 as YYREEE (reference sequence). The V end lost 2 bases, the J end lost 2 bases, and 11 bases lay between the germline ends. The chain's CDR3 is CASSLISGPYEQYF. The CDR3 nucleotides read TGTGCCAGCAGCTTAATAAGCGGGCCCTACGAGCAGTACTTC.

The chain couples TRBV5-5 to TRBJ1-5; D is possibly TRBD1 (6 bases). V lost 4 bases and J 0 bases, leaving 11 bases between the germline ends. The CDR3 length is 15 residues. Germline values: CDR1 SGHKS, CDR2 YYEKEE (reference sequence). The CDR3: CASSPGQNSNQPQHF. CDR3 DNA: TGTGCCAGCAGCCCCGGACAGAATAGCAATCAGCCCCAGCATTTT.

As for this clone: This same CDR3 is encoded by further DNA sequences in the sample. The V and J genes are TRBV29-1 and TRBJ2-1; the match to TRBD1 covers 7 bases. CDR1 and CDR2 from the germline V gene are SQVTM and ANQGSEA. The V and J ends lost 6 bases and 7 bases, in that order; junction bases with no gene match: 3. The length of the CDR3 is 11 residues. The CDR3 spells CSVPTGNEQFF. CDR3 nucleotide sequence: TGCAGCGTACCGACAGGGAATGAGCAGTTCTTC.

The rearrangement uses TRBV29-1 and TRBJ1-3; D not certain. Trimming took 3 bases from V and 4 from J, leaving 4 bases between them. This CDR3 contains 11 residues. CDR1 and CDR2 from the germline V gene are SQVTM and ANQGSEA. The DNA of the CDR3 is TGCAGCGTTGATTCGGGAAACACCATATATTTT. Residues: CSVDSGNTIYF.

The rearrangement joins TRBV4-1 to TRBJ2-1, with 7 bases matching TRBD2. Trimming at V came to 7 bases and at J to 4 bases, leaving 7 bases not matched to a gene. The germline V gene has CDR1 MGHRA and CDR2 YSYEKL. CDR3 size: 14 residues. This CDR3 is CASTEGRGYNEQFF. CDR3 nucleotides: TGCGCCAGCACAGAGGGGAGGGGATACAATGAGCAGTTCTTC.

The CDR3 here is CATSGGTGTGGHANYGYTF. The DNA for the CDR3 is TGTGCCACCAGTGGCGGAACCGGGACAGGGGGTCATGCTAACTATGGCTACACCTTC. J is TRBJ1-2 and V is TRBV24-1, with 11 positions matching TRBD1. V lost 5 bases to trimming and J lost 0 bases; unmatched junction nucleotides: 13. CDR3 length equals 19 residues. Germline V gene sequence: CDR1 KGHDR, CDR2 SFDVKD.

V usage is TRBV9 and J usage is TRBJ2-1, with a possible D match to TRBD1 (6 bases). This CDR3 comprises 15 residues. V shed 4 bases and J shed 2 bases, with 13 bases lying between them. Germline lookup yields CDR1 SGDLS and CDR2 YYNGEE. CDR3 DNA: TGTGCCAGCAGCATAGGCAGGGGAGCCTACAATGAGCAGTTCTTC. This sequence encodes CASSIGRGAYNEQFF.

As for this clone: The same CDR3 arises from other DNA sequences in this sample as well. The genes are TRBV18 and TRBJ1-1; D is undetermined. V was clipped by 3 bases and J by 2 bases, with 7 bases between them. The V gene's germline CDR1 is KGHSH and CDR2 LQKENI. This CDR3 spans 13 amino acids. CDR3 sequence reads: CASSPGVNTEAFF. The CDR3 coding sequence is TGTGCCAGCTCACCCGGGGTAAACACTGAAGCTTTCTTT.

V and J are TRBV5-1 and TRBJ1-1; 12 bases fit TRBD1. CDR1 and CDR2 (germline): SGHRS, YFSETQ. V gave up 0 bases and J gave up 7 bases; unmatched junction bases: 4. The CDR3 spans 15 residues. DNA for the CDR3: TGCGCCAGCAGCTTGGGGGACAGGGGGCTAGATGAAGCTTTCTTT. It encodes CASSLGDRGLDEAFF.

The chain is built from TRBV12-1 and TRBJ2-2; the listed D gene, TRBD2, was not tested against the DNA. TRBV12-1 is described as a pseudogene. The CDR3 contains 18 residues. CDR3 residues: CASSLGTSGGAWDGELFF. The CDR3 DNA sequence: TGTGCCAGCAGCCTCGGGACTAGCGGGGGGGCCTGGGACGGGGAGCTGTTTTTT.

The chain is built from TRBV7-2 and TRBJ1-1; TRBD1 matches 7 bases. Germline CDR1 reads SGHTA; CDR2 reads FQGNSA. The CDR3 covers 14 residues. V dropped 5 bases and J dropped 0; count of bases not matched to a gene: 3. The CDR3 DNA reads TGTGCCAGCAGCCAGGGACAGATGAACACTGAAGCTTTCTTT. It codes for CASSQGQMNTEAFF.

Written as DNA, the CDR3 is TGCAGCGTTTTCGACAATGAGCAGTTCTTC. It translates to CSVFDNEQFF. The chain joins TRBV29-1 to TRBJ2-1; D is uncertain. Germline CDR1 reads SQVTM; CDR2 reads ANQGSEA. Deletions cut 5 bases from V and 5 bases from J, with 4 bases between. This CDR3 contains 10 residues.

V usage is TRBV6-1 and J usage is TRBJ1-3; D is unresolved. The V gene lost 3 bases and the J gene lost 3 bases, with 12 bases spanning the gap. Germline V CDR1 and CDR2: MNHNS, SASEGT. The CDR3 is 15 amino acids. CDR3 sequence reads: CASSEVVGVGNTIYF. The DNA for the CDR3 is TGTGCCAGCAGTGAGGTAGTCGGGGTTGGAAACACCATATATTTT.

The chain carries TRBV7-9 and TRBJ1-5; D call uncertain. The germline V and J ends were trimmed by 1 base and 2 bases, with 12 bases remaining between them. Germline V CDR1 and CDR2: SEHNR, FQNEAQ (reference sequence). This CDR3 is 16 amino acids long. The CDR3 sequence is CASSLGPDNGNQPQHF. The CDR3 nucleotides are TGTGCCAGCAGCTTAGGTCCTGACAACGGCAATCAGCCCCAGCATTTT.

This chain joins TRBV5-1 and TRBJ2-2; D gene ambiguous. The CDR3 totals 14 residues. V shed 3 bases and J shed 1 base, with 7 bases lying between them. Germline assignment: CDR1 SGHRS and CDR2 YFSETQ. As DNA, the CDR3 is TGCGCCAGCAGCTCGACTGAGAACACCGGGGAGCTGTTTTTT. This encodes CASSSTENTGELFF.

This clone was picked up a small number of times. The chain carries TRBV5-1 and TRBJ1-4; D is uncertain. Germline V gene data show CDR1 as SGHRS and CDR2 as YFSETQ. The CDR3 extends over 15 amino acids. The V end lost 0 bases, the J end lost 0 bases, and 6 bases lay between the germline ends. The CDR3 is CASSLVLATNEKLFF. The CDR3, as DNA: TGCGCCAGCAGCTTGGTCCTTGCAACTAATGAAAAACTGTTTTTT.

The chain has TRBV5-6 and TRBJ2-3, with a tentative D call TRBD2 (6 bases). The CDR3 extends over 16 amino acids. V was pared by 4 bases and J by 5 bases, with 20 bases between. Germline lookup yields CDR1 SGHDT and CDR2 YYEEEE. CDR3 region: CASSLGRAGLGDTQYF. CDR3 nucleotide sequence: TGTGCCAGCAGCCTCGGCAGGGCGGGGTTGGGAGATACGCAGTATTTT.

This chain joins TRBV18 and TRBJ2-1, with D maybe TRBD2 (6 bases). V lost 2 bases to trimming and J lost 7 bases, with 18 bases between them. The germline V gene encodes CDR1 KGHSH and CDR2 LQKENI. This CDR3 has 16 amino acids. As DNA, the CDR3 is TGTGCCAGCTCACCAGCGGTTGCGGGGCTCGGGAATGAGCAGTTCTTC. It codes for CASSPAVAGLGNEQFF.

This chain links TRBV19 with TRBJ1-1; TRBD1 matches 7 bases. The CDR3 is made up of 13 amino acids. Germline values: CDR1 LNHDA, CDR2 SQIVND (reference sequence). Germline trimming cut 2 bases from V and 6 bases from J; bases unmatched to any gene: 3. In nucleotides, the CDR3 is TGTGCCAGTAGTATAAAACAGGGGTCTGAAGCTTTCTTT. The encoded protein is CASSIKQGSEAFF.